This TCR beta chain comes out of a study of T cells in Graves' hyperthyroidism and ophthalmopathy. General study results and limits: The majority of expanded thyroid clonotypes above 0.001 also appeared in blood.

The germline gives CDR1 SGDLS, CDR2 YYNGEE. The CDR3 contains 15 residues. J gave up 8 bases and V 5 bases, and 15 bases lay outside the gene matches. Amplified TCR beta CDR3 regions came from RNA transcripts. An initial round of RT-PCR targeting the TCR CDR3 relied on the HTBI primer set. TCRdb reanalysed the multiplex PCR reads using MiXCR and keeps one entry per CDR3 protein. This table has some 690,000 distinct CDR3 sequences, around 15% appearing once. Points on this clonotype: The antigen is undetermined.

Each patient was aged 18 to 65 and had newly diagnosed hyperthyroidism of under 2 months' duration. Lactation, pregnancy, other autoimmune disease or uncontrolled infection led to exclusion of patients. Diagnosing involved the use of clinical symptoms, serum thyroxine and TRAb, thyroid ultrasound and orbital computed tomography. The sample comprised blood. The clonotype comes from a man aged 45-60 years with Graves' hyperthyroidism. This chain uses TRBV9 with TRBJ1-2; 7 nucleotides agree with TRBD1. The chain's CDR3 is CASRSLRGDGAGYTF. The CDR3 bases are TGTGCCAGCAGAAGTCTCAGGGGGGACGGCGCGGGCTACACCTTC.